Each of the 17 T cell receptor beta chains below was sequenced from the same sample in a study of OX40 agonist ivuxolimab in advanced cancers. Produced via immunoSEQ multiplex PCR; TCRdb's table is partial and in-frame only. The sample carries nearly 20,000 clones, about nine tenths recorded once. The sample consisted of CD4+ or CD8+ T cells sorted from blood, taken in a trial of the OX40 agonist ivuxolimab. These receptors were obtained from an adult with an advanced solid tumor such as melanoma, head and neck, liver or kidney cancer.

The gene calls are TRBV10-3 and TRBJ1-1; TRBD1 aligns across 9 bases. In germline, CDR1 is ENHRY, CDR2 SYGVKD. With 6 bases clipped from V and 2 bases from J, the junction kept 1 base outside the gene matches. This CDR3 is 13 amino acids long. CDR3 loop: CAIRQGANTEAFF. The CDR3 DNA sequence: TGTGCCATCAGACAGGGGGCTAACACTGAAGCTTTCTTT.

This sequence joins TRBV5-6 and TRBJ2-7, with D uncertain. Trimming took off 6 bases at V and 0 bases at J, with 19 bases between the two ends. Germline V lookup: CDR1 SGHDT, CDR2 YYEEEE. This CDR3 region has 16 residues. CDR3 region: CASTVVKVGLSYEQYF. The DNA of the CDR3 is TGTGCCAGCACTGTCGTCAAGGTCGGGCTCTCCTACGAGCAGTACTTC.

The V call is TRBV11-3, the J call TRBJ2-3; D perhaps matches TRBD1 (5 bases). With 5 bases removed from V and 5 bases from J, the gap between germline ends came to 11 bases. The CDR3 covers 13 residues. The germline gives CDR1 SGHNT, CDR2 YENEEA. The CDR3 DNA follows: TGTGCCAGCAGCCGAACCAGGGAAGATACGCAGTATTTT. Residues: CASSRTREDTQYF.

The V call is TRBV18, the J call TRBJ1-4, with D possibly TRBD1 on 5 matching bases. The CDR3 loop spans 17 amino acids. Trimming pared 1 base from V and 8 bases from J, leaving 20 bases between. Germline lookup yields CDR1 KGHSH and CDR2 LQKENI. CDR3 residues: CASSPLGGQEAVEKLFF. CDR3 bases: TGTGCCAGCTCACCACTGGGGGGTCAGGAGGCTGTGGAAAAACTGTTTTTT.

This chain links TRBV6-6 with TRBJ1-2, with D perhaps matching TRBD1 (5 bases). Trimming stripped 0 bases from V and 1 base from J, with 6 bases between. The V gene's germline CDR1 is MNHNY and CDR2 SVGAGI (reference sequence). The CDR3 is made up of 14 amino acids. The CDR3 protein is CASSYSGGNYGYTF. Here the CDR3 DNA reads TGTGCCAGCAGTTACTCGGGGGGTAACTATGGCTACACCTTC.

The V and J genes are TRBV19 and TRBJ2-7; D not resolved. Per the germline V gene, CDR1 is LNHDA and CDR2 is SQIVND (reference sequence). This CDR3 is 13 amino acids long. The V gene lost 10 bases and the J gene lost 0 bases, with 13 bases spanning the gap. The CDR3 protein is CATSGPSSYEQYF. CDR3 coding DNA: TGTGCCACCTCGGGCCCAAGCTCCTACGAGCAGTACTTC.

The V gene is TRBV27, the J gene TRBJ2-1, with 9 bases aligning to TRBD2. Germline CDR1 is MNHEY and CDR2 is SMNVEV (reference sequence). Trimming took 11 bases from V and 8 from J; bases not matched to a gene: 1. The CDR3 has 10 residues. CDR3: CAAGGHEQFF. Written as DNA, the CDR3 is TGTGCCGCGGGGGGGCATGAGCAGTTCTTC.

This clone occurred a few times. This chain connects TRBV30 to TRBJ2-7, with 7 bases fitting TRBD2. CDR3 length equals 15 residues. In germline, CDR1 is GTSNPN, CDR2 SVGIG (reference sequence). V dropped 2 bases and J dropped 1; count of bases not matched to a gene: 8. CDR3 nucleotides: TGTGCCTGGAGTATGCGGGACTATGGTTCCTACGAGCAGTACTTC. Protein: CAWSMRDYGSYEQYF.

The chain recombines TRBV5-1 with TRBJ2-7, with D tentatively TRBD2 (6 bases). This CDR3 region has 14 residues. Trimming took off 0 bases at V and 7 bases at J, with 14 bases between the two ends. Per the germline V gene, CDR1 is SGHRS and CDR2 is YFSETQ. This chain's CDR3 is CASSLDLLAREQYF. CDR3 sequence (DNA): TGCGCCAGCAGCTTGGATCTACTAGCTAGGGAGCAGTACTTC.

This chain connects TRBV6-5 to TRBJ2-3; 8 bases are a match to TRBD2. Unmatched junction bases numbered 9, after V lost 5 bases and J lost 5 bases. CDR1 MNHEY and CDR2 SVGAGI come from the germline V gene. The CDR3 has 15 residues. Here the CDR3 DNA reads TGTGCCAGCAGTCCGAGCGGGGGCGTAAGAGATACGCAGTATTTT. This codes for CASSPSGGVRDTQYF.

CDR3 bases: TGTGCCACCAGCTTGGGGGAAGCAGATACGCAGTATTTT. Translation gives CATSLGEADTQYF. V is TRBV15 and J is TRBJ2-3; D might be TRBD1 or TRBD2, each matching 5 bases. This CDR3 spans 13 amino acids. Trimming took 5 bases from V and 4 from J, leaving 10 bases between them. CDR1 LNHNV and CDR2 YYDKDF come from the germline V gene (reference sequence).

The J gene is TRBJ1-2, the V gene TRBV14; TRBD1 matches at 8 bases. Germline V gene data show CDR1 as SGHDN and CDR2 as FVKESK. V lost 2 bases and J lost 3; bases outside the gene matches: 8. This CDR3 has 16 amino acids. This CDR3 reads CASSQSPGQGDYGYTF. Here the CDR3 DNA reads TGTGCCAGCAGCCAATCGCCCGGACAGGGTGACTATGGCTACACCTTC.

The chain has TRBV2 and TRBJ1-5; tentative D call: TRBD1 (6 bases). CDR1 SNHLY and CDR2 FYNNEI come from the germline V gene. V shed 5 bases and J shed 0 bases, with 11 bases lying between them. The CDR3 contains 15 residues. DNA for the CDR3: TGTGCCAGCAGTCCGGACAGTAATAGCAATCAGCCCCAGCATTTT. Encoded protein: CASSPDSNSNQPQHF.

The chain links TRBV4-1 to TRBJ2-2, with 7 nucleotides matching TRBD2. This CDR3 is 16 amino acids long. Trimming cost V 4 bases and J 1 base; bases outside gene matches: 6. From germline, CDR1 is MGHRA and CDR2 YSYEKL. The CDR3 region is CASSRNSGWNTGELFF. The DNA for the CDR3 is TGCGCCAGCAGCCGAAATAGCGGGTGGAACACCGGGGAGCTGTTTTTT.

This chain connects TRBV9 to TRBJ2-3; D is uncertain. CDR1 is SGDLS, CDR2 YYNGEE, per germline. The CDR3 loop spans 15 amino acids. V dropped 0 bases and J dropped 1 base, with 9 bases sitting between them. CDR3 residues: CASSVAPHGTDTQYF. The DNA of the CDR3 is TGTGCCAGCAGCGTAGCCCCTCACGGCACAGATACGCAGTATTTT.

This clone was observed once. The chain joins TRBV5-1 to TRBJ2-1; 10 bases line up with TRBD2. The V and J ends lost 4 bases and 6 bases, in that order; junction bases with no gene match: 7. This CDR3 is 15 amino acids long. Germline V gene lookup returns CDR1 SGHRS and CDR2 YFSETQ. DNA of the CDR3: TGCGCCAGCAGCCCGGGACTAGCGAGAGTCAATGAGCAGTTCTTC. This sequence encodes CASSPGLARVNEQFF.

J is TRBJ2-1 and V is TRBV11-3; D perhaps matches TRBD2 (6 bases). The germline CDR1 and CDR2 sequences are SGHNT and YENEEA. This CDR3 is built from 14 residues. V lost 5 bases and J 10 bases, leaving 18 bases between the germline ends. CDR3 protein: CASSLPLAGGEQFF. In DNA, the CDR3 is TGTGCCAGCAGCCTTCCCCTAGCAGGAGGGGAGCAGTTCTTC.